Below are 9 T cell receptor beta chains sequenced from a single sample in a study of T cells in localized non-small cell lung cancer. The method was immunoSEQ multiplex PCR; TCRdb's version includes in-frame clones alone and lacks a portion of them. This table has fewer than 15,000 clones, roughly 27% appearing once. Sequences were derived from lung tumor tissue, sampled before any cancer treatment. These receptor sequences come from a female donor aged 60 or older with stage I lung adenocarcinoma.

The CDR3 loop is CASSRSAGGATGELFF. CDR3 coding DNA: TGTGCCAGCAGCCGATCAGCGGGAGGGGCGACCGGGGAGCTGTTTTTT. J is TRBJ2-2 and V is TRBV11-3; 10 bases are a match to TRBD2. Germline-derived CDR1 and CDR2 are SGHNT and YENEEA. The CDR3 is 16 residues long. Unmatched junction bases numbered 8, after V lost 5 bases and J lost 5 bases.

There are many counts of this clone. The CDR3 protein is CASTLGTRNIQYF. CDR3 sequence (DNA): TGTGCCAGCACCCTCGGGACTCGCAACATTCAGTACTTC. The chain is built from TRBV6-8 and TRBJ2-4, with TRBD2 as a possible D gene (6 bases). The germline V and J ends were trimmed by 7 bases and 7 bases, with 14 bases remaining between them. Germline lookup yields CDR1 MNHGY and CDR2 SAAAGT. This CDR3 is 13 amino acids long.

This chain joins TRBV11-3 and TRBJ1-1, with D possibly TRBD1 on 5 matching bases. Germline V CDR1 and CDR2: SGHNT, YENEEA. The CDR3 runs 15 residues. The ends were cut back, 2 bases at V and 1 base at J, with 11 bases in the middle. The CDR3 sequence: CASSLMGLPNTEAFF. The CDR3 bases are TGTGCCAGCAGCTTAATGGGACTCCCGAACACTGAAGCTTTCTTT.

The rearrangement uses TRBV19 and TRBJ2-1; a weak D match, TRBD2 (5 bases). Trimming removed 3 bases at V and 2 bases at J, with 17 bases between. The CDR3 length is 17 residues. CDR1 is LNHDA, CDR2 SQIVND, per germline (reference sequence). The CDR3 spells CASSIPGLVGAYNEQFF. The CDR3 DNA sequence: TGTGCCAGTAGTATCCCCGGACTTGTCGGGGCCTACAATGAGCAGTTCTTC.

The sample holds a few counts of this clone. The chain joins TRBV11-3 to TRBJ1-1; D might be TRBD1 (5 bases). V lost 2 bases and J lost 0, with 7 bases in between. The CDR3 has 14 amino acids. From germline, CDR1 is SGHNT and CDR2 YENEEA. The CDR3 here is CASSLQGMNTEAFF. The CDR3 nucleotides read TGTGCCAGCAGCTTACAGGGAATGAACACTGAAGCTTTCTTT.

On this clone: Other DNA sequences within the sample encode an identical CDR3. This chain joins TRBV18 and TRBJ1-4; D gene ambiguous. Germline CDR1 is KGHSH and CDR2 is LQKENI. The germline V and J ends were trimmed by 2 bases and 5 bases, with 6 bases remaining between them. This CDR3 contains 13 residues. The CDR3 sequence is CASSPGQNEKLFF. As DNA, the CDR3 is TGTGCCAGCTCACCAGGGCAAAATGAAAAACTGTTTTTT.

This clone is large in the sample. This chain connects TRBV11-3 to TRBJ1-5; 8 nucleotides line up with TRBD1. There are 15 residues in the CDR3. In germline, CDR1 is SGHNT, CDR2 YENEEA. V lost 5 bases, J lost 5 bases, and 8 bases stayed unmatched. The CDR3 nucleotides are TGTGCCAGCAGCCGCACCCAGACAGGGGATCAGCCCCAGCATTTT. It is translated as CASSRTQTGDQPQHF.

The chain combines TRBV19 with TRBJ1-1; D gene ambiguous. CDR3 length equals 13 residues. V lost 3 bases and J lost 3, with 8 bases in between. In germline, CDR1 is LNHDA, CDR2 SQIVND (reference sequence). CDR3 nucleotides: TGTGCCAGTAGTATTTGGAGTGACACTGAAGCTTTCTTT. Its translation: CASSIWSDTEAFF.

V is TRBV19 and J is TRBJ2-7, with D tentatively TRBD2 (6 bases). Germline V lookup: CDR1 LNHDA, CDR2 SQIVND (reference sequence). The CDR3 runs to 13 residues. The V and J ends lost 5 bases and 2 bases respectively, with 10 bases between them. The CDR3 here is CASSAGRPYEQYF. The CDR3 DNA is TGTGCCAGTAGTGCGGGACGGCCCTACGAGCAGTACTTC. Variable domain in full (rest from reference TRBV19 and TRBJ2-7): DGGITQSPKYLFRKEGQNVTLSCEQNLNHDAMYWYRQDPGQGLRLIYYSQIVNDFQKGDIAEGYSVSREKKESFPLTVTSAQKNPTAFYLCASSAGRPYEQYFGPGTRLTVT.